This TCR beta chain came from a study of T cells in Graves' hyperthyroidism and ophthalmopathy. The source material, RNA transcripts, was used to amplify TCR beta CDR3 regions. The HTBI primer set was used in a first-round RT-PCR of the TCR CDR3. MiXCR was run by TCRdb on the multiplex PCR reads, yielding one entry per CDR3 protein. In the table there are 600,000 to 800,000 distinct CDR3 sequences, approximately 40% of which are singletons. CDR3 length: 13 residues. V shed 7 bases and J shed 2 bases, with 11 bases lying between them. The germline CDR1 and CDR2 sequences are ENHRY and SYGVKD. The rearrangement links TRBV10-3 to TRBJ2-5; possible D gene TRBD1, 5 bases. Sequenced sample: blood. This sequence originates from a woman between 35 and 50 years old with Graves' hyperthyroidism. In nucleotides, the CDR3 is TGTGCCATCACCGCGACAGAGCAAGAGACCCAGTACTTC. Its protein product is CAITATEQETQYF.